This entry lists 20 T cell receptor beta chains sequenced from one sample in a study of T-cell memory formation after mild COVID-19 (dated by TCRdb to the early 2020s). The library was prepared using 5' RACE. The sequencer was an Illumina NovaSeq 6000. In TCRdb, the public reads were trimmed at Q25 with fastp and aligned with MiXCR, with productive beta chains retained. Each entry is one CDR3 protein sequence, shown with its most common DNA and genes. The sample includes roughly 350,000 distinct CDR3 sequences, with approximately 15% observed a single time. The biggest ten clones account for 22% of the sample. The sequencing sample was made of PBMCs or a T cell subset sorted from them (not recorded which). These receptors were taken from a man younger than 30 who had mild COVID-19 (a few samples of this study predate the infection). The sample titles of this study are shuffled in the database, so cell type and time point are left out; the donor was told from shared clones.

V is TRBV5-1 and J is TRBJ2-2, with D uncertain. CDR3 length: 15 amino acids. CDR1 and CDR2 (germline): SGHRS, YFSETQ. Trimming stripped 4 bases from V and 7 bases from J, with 17 bases between. The CDR3 coding sequence is TGCGCCAGCAGCGGCCTGTCGAGCGCGGACGGGGAGCTGTTTTTT. Translating gives CASSGLSSADGELFF. Complete variable domain (other parts from reference TRBV5-1 and TRBJ2-2): KAGVTQTPRYLIKTRGQQVTLSCSPISGHRSVSWYQQTPGQGLQFLFEYFSETQRNKGNFPGRFSGRQFSNSRSEMNVSTLELGDSALYLCASSGLSSADGELFFGEGSRLTVL.

This clonotype was seen more than once but under ten times. The chain combines TRBV9 with TRBJ2-6, with 9 positions matching TRBD1. The germline V gene encodes CDR1 SGDLS and CDR2 YYNGEE. V shed 4 bases, J shed 3 bases, and the junction held 11 bases outside the gene matches. The CDR3 extends over 18 amino acids. CDR3 amino acids: CASSFRDRDGYGANVLTF. The CDR3, as DNA: TGTGCCAGCAGCTTCCGGGACAGGGACGGGTATGGGGCCAACGTCCTGACTTTC.

V and J are TRBV24-1 and TRBJ1-4; no clear D gene. The germline gives CDR1 KGHDR, CDR2 SFDVKD. The germline V and J ends were trimmed by 3 bases and 0 bases, with 13 bases remaining between them. This CDR3 spans 17 amino acids. CDR3 residues: CATSDGEAFATNEKLFF. In nucleotides, the CDR3 is TGTGCCACCAGTGATGGCGAGGCGTTTGCAACTAATGAAAAACTGTTTTTT.

Many counts were recorded for this clonotype. No conserved phenylalanine or tryptophan is present at the end of the CDR3, so a read error is the likely explanation. The DNA is omitted, as the CDR3 cannot be located on it reliably, and the CDR3 follows TCRdb's listing. This chain connects TRBV29-1 to TRBJ1-2. The germline CDR1 and CDR2 sequences are SQVTM and ANQGSEA. With termini counted, the CDR3 has 10 amino acids. The CDR3: CSVDSRDFLS.

This clonotype appeared a few times. The chain combines TRBV5-5 with TRBJ2-1; unclear D gene. The CDR3 has 16 residues. The germline V gene has CDR1 SGHKS and CDR2 YYEKEE (reference sequence). V was trimmed by 1 base and J by 1 base, leaving 12 bases between them. CDR3 amino acids: CASSLMRPQSYNEQFF. The CDR3 DNA reads TGTGCCAGCAGCTTGATGAGGCCCCAGTCCTACAATGAGCAGTTCTTC. The full variable domain, completed using reference TRBV5-5 and TRBJ2-1, is DAGVTQSPTHLIKTRGQQVTLRCSPISGHKSVSWYQQVLGQGPQFIFQYYEKEERGRGNFPDRFSARQFPNYSSELNVNALLLGDSALYLCASSLMRPQSYNEQFFGPGTRLTVL.

The genes are TRBV20-1 and TRBJ2-7; D gene ambiguous. The CDR3 covers 17 residues. With 3 bases removed from V and 0 bases from J, the gap between germline ends came to 21 bases. Germline V gene lookup returns CDR1 DFQATT and CDR2 SNEGSKA (reference sequence). The CDR3 DNA sequence: TGCAGTGCTAGGGCGTGGGGTAGCCCTATTTCCTCCTACGAGCAGTACTTC. This translates into CSARAWGSPISSYEQYF.

The sample holds a few counts of this clonotype. The rearrangement uses TRBV9 and TRBJ2-3; TRBD1 agrees at 7 bases. J lost 3 bases, V lost 4 bases, and 14 bases had no gene match. The germline V gene encodes CDR1 SGDLS and CDR2 YYNGEE. This CDR3 is 17 amino acids long. CDR3 bases: TGTGCCAGCAGCCCGAGGGAGCAGGGGGAGTGGACAGATACGCAGTATTTT. Translated, it gives CASSPREQGEWTDTQYF.

This clonotype was counted only a few times. The V and J genes are TRBV20-1 and TRBJ1-2; TRBD1 matches at 9 bases. Germline assignment: CDR1 DFQATT and CDR2 SNEGSKA (reference sequence). CDR3 length: 16 amino acids. Trimming cost V 1 base and J 7 bases; bases outside gene matches: 13. The CDR3 protein is CSARVVGTGNLGGYTF. The CDR3 DNA follows: TGCAGTGCTAGAGTTGTCGGGACAGGGAACTTAGGTGGCTACACCTTC.

This clonotype was recorded a few times. V is TRBV27 and J is TRBJ1-1, with 8 bases matching TRBD1. Germline lookup yields CDR1 MNHEY and CDR2 SMNVEV (reference sequence). The CDR3 length is 16 residues. V dropped 4 bases and J dropped 2; count of bases not matched to a gene: 9. CDR3: CASSSDRETINTEAFF. The CDR3 DNA is TGTGCCAGCAGTTCGGACAGGGAAACCATCAACACTGAAGCTTTCTTT.

V usage is TRBV9 and J usage is TRBJ2-1; 8 bases agree with TRBD1. Trimming cost V 3 bases and J 8 bases; bases outside gene matches: 7. Looked up from germline, CDR1 is SGDLS and CDR2 is YYNGEE. The CDR3 spans 14 residues. In DNA, the CDR3 is TGTGCCAGCAGCGCCATGGACAGGGCGGATGAGCAGTTCTTC. Amino acids: CASSAMDRADEQFF.

This chain connects TRBV4-1 to TRBJ1-1; no firm D call. The CDR3 loop spans 17 amino acids. V lost 1 base and J 4 bases, leaving 19 bases between the germline ends. Germline CDR1 MGHRA, CDR2 YSYEKL. The DNA of the CDR3 is TGCGCCAGCAGCCAAGTGCTATTTGAGGAAAGCAGCACTGAAGCTTTCTTT. Protein product: CASSQVLFEESSTEAFF.

The chain is built from TRBV2 and TRBJ2-5; the match to TRBD2 covers 11 bases. Germline values: CDR1 SNHLY, CDR2 FYNNEI. With 7 bases clipped from V and 7 bases from J, the junction kept 17 bases outside the gene matches. The CDR3 contains 17 residues. CDR3 DNA: TGTGCCAGCACCGGTAGCGGGGGGGGACCCCGTGAGGTGACCCAGTACTTC. Protein sequence: CASTGSGGGPREVTQYF.

This clonotype was seen repeatedly, ten times or more. The rearrangement links TRBV7-2 to TRBJ1-5, with no clear D. CDR1 and CDR2 from the germline V gene are SGHTA and FQGNSA. V was shortened by 5 bases and J by 4 bases, with 9 bases between the two germline ends. The length of the CDR3 is 13 residues. In DNA, the CDR3 is TGTGCCAGCAGCCAACGGGGAAATCAGCCCCAGCATTTT. This codes for CASSQRGNQPQHF.

This clonotype occurred a few times. V gene TRBV4-1 combines with J gene TRBJ2-7, with 9 bases matching TRBD1. CDR3 size: 16 residues. From germline, CDR1 is MGHRA and CDR2 YSYEKL. Losses at the gene ends were 1 base for V and 0 bases for J; bases not matched to a gene: 4. CDR3 residues: CASSQVQTGGSYEQYF. The CDR3 DNA follows: TGCGCCAGCAGCCAAGTTCAGACAGGGGGCTCCTACGAGCAGTACTTC.

This clonotype was seen only a few times. The genes are TRBV19 and TRBJ2-3; 8 bases are shared with TRBD1. V dropped 5 bases and J dropped 6; count of bases not matched to a gene: 7. CDR3 length: 14 amino acids. Germline V gene sequence: CDR1 LNHDA, CDR2 SQIVND (reference sequence). The CDR3 DNA sequence: TGTGCCAGTAGTGTGTGGGACAGGAGTGATACGCAGTATTTT. This codes for CASSVWDRSDTQYF.

At least ten counts were recorded for this clonotype. This sequence joins TRBV12-3 or TRBV12-4 and TRBJ2-2, with D perhaps TRBD1 (6 bases). This CDR3 is built from 16 residues. Trimming shortened V by 7 bases and J by 5 bases, and 20 bases separated the two germline ends. In nucleotides, the CDR3 is TGTGCCAGCACGCAGGCTTTTGGACAGCAGACCGGGGAGCTGTTTTTT. Translating it yields CASTQAFGQQTGELFF.

There are a few counts of this clonotype. The chain's CDR3 is CASSSGVSGELFF. CDR3 sequence (DNA): TGCGCCAGCTCCAGCGGGGTTTCCGGGGAGCTGTTTTTT. The V gene is TRBV4-3, the J gene TRBJ2-2; 7 bases align to TRBD2. The CDR3 length is 13 residues. V gave up 8 bases and J gave up 6 bases; unmatched junction bases: 6. Germline V CDR1 and CDR2: LGHNA, YSLEER.

There are many counts of this clonotype. This chain links TRBV12-3 or TRBV12-4 with TRBJ1-6, with 7 bases fitting TRBD1. The trim removed 6 bases at V and 3 bases at J, leaving 5 bases unmatched. The CDR3 contains 15 residues. The CDR3 nucleotides read TGTGCCAGCAGCCCCGGGACAGTCTATAATTCACCCCTCCACTTT. Protein sequence: CASSPGTVYNSPLHF.

This clonotype has just a few counts. V gene TRBV12-5 combines with J gene TRBJ2-3; D uncertain. The CDR3 contains 13 residues. In germline, CDR1 is LGHNT, CDR2 FRNRAP. V lost 2 bases to trimming and J lost 1 base, with 4 bases between them. Here the CDR3 reads CASGLPGTDTQYF. CDR3 coding DNA: TGTGCTAGTGGTTTGCCTGGCACAGATACGCAGTATTTT.

The rearrangement joins TRBV20-1 to TRBJ2-3; TRBD2 matches at 8 bases. This CDR3 is built from 15 residues. V lost 6 bases, J lost 3 bases, and 11 bases stayed unmatched. CDR1 and CDR2 from the germline V gene are DFQATT and SNEGSKA (reference sequence). CDR3 DNA sequence: TGCAGTGCCACTCTCGTAGCGGGGAAGACAGATACGCAGTATTTT. It translates to CSATLVAGKTDTQYF.